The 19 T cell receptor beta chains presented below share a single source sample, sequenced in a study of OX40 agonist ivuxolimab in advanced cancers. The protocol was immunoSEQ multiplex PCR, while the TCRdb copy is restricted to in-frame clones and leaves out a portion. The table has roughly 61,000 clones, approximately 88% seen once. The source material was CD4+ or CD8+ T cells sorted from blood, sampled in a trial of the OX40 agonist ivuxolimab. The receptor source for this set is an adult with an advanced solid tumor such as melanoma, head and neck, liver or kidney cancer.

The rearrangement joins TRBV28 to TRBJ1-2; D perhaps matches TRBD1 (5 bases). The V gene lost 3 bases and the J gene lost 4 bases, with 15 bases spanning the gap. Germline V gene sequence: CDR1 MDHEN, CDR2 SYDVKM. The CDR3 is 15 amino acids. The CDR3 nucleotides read TGTGCCAGCAGTTTGGGACTACAGGAATCCTATGGCTACACCTTC. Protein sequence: CASSLGLQESYGYTF.

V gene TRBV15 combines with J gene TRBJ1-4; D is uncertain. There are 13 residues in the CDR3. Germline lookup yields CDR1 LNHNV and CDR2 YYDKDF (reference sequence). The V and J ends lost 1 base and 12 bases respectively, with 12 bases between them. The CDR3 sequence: CATSRGLSEELFF. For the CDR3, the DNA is TGTGCCACCAGCAGAGGGCTCTCGGAGGAACTGTTTTTT.

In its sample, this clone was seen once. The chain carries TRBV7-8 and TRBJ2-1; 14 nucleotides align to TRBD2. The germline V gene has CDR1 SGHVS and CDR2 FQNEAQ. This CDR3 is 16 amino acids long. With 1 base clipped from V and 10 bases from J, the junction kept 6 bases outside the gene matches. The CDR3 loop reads CASSLVGLAGVREQFF. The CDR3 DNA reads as TGTGCCAGCAGCTTAGTGGGACTAGCGGGAGTGCGAGAGCAGTTCTTC.

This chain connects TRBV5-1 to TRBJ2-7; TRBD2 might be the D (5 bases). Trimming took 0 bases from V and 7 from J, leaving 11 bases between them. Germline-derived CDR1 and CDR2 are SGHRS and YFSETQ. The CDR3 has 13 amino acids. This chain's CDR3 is CASSLAGLWEQYF. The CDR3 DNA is TGCGCCAGCAGCTTGGCGGGGTTATGGGAGCAGTACTTC.

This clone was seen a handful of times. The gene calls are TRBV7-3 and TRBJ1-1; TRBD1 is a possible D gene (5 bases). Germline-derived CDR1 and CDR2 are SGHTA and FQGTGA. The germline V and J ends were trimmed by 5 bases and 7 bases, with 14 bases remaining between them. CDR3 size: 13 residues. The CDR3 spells CASSPTVEGEAFF. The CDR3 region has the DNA TGTGCCAGCAGCCCGACAGTTGAGGGTGAAGCTTTCTTT.

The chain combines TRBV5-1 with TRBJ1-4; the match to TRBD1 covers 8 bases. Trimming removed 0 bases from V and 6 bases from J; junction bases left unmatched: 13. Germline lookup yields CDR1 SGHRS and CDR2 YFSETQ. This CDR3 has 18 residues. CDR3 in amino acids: CASSLDPGRTGRDEKLFF. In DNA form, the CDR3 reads TGCGCCAGCAGCTTGGACCCGGGAAGGACAGGGAGGGATGAAAAACTGTTTTTT.

The DNA for the CDR3 is TGTGCCAGCAGTAACCGGGCCCATTCTGGGGCCAACGTCCTGACTTTC. Amino acid sequence: CASSNRAHSGANVLTF. J is TRBJ2-6 and V is TRBV5-4; no reliable D call. V lost 5 bases, J lost 1 base, and 13 bases lay in between. From germline, CDR1 is SGHNT and CDR2 YYREEE (reference sequence). The CDR3 is made up of 16 amino acids.

CDR3 protein: CASSWAGDSSGANVLTF. CDR3 coding DNA: TGCGCCAGCAGCTGGGCGGGGGACTCCTCTGGGGCCAACGTCCTGACTTTC. This rearrangement joins TRBV5-1 to TRBJ2-6, with TRBD2 identical over 7 bases. V was clipped by 3 bases and J by 0 bases; unmatched bases: 6. Germline-derived CDR1 and CDR2 are SGHRS and YFSETQ. The CDR3 is 17 residues long.

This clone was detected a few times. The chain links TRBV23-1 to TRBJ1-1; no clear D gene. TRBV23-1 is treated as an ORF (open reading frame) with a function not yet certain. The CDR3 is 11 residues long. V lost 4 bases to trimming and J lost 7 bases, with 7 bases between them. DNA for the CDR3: TGCGCCAGCAGTCCGAGAGTTGAAGCTTTCTTT. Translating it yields CASSPRVEAFF.

DNA for the CDR3: TGTGCCAGCAGGGATCCGGGACAGGGAGGCTACGAGCAGTACTTC. It is translated as CASRDPGQGGYEQYF. V is TRBV6-6 and J is TRBJ2-7; 9 bases are shared with TRBD1. The CDR3 contains 15 residues. V lost 6 bases and J lost 3; bases outside the gene matches: 9. CDR1 is MNHNY and CDR2 is SVGAGI in the germline V gene (reference sequence).

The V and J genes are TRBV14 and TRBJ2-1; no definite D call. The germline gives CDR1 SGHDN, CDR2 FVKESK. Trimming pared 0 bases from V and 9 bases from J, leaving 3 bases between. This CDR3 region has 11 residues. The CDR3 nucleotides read TGTGCCAGCAGCCAAGATTCTGAGCAGTTCTTC. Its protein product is CASSQDSEQFF.

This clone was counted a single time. The CDR3 is CASSSNRVSETQYF. The CDR3 DNA sequence: TGTGCCAGCAGTTCCAACAGGGTATCGGAGACCCAGTACTTC. The chain joins TRBV6-5 to TRBJ2-5, with TRBD1 as a possible D gene (6 bases). CDR3 length: 14 residues. The V and J ends lost 4 bases and 5 bases respectively, with 14 bases between them. The germline V gene has CDR1 MNHEY and CDR2 SVGAGI.

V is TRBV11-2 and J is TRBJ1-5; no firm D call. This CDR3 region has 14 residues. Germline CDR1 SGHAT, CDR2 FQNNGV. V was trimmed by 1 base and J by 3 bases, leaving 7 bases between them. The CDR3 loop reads CASSLGRNNQPQHF. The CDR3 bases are TGTGCCAGCAGCTTAGGCAGGAACAATCAGCCCCAGCATTTT. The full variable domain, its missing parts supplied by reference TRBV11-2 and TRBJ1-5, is EAGVAQSPRYKIIEKRQSVAFWCNPISGHATLYWYQQILGQGPKLLIQFQNNGVVDDSQLPKDRFSAERLKGVDSTLKIQPAKLEDSAVYLCASSLGRNNQPQHFGDGTRLSIL.

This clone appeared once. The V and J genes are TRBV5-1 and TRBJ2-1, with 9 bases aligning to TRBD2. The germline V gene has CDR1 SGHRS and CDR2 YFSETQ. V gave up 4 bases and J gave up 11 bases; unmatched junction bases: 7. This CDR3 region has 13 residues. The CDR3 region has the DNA TGCGCCAGCAGCCAGTTAGCGGGAGACAAGCAGTTCTTC. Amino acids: CASSQLAGDKQFF.

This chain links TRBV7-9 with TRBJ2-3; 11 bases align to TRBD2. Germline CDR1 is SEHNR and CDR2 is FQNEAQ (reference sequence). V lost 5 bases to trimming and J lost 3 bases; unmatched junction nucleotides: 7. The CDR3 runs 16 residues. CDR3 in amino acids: CASSPRLAGMTDTQYF. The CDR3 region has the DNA TGTGCCAGCAGCCCCCGACTAGCGGGAATGACAGATACGCAGTATTTT.

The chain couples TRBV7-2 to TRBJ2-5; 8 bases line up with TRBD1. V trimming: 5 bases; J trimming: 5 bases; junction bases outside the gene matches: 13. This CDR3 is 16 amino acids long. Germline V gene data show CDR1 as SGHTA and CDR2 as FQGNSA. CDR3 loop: CASSQGQGWSGETQYF. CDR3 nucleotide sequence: TGTGCCAGCAGCCAAGGACAGGGTTGGAGCGGGGAGACCCAGTACTTC.

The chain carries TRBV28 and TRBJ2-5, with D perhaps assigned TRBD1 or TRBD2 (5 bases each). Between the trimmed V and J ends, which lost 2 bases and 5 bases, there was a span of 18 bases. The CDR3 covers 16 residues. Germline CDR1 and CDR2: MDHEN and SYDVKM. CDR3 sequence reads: CASSLGRGPRVETQYF. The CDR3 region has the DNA TGTGCCAGCAGTTTAGGCCGGGGCCCACGGGTGGAGACCCAGTACTTC.

As DNA, the CDR3 is TGTGCCAGCATTAAAGCCGGGACCGGCAGCGTTGGGGGCTACACCTTC. Its translation: CASIKAGTGSVGGYTF. V and J are TRBV28 and TRBJ1-2; weak D call: TRBD1 (5 bases). The CDR3 runs 16 residues. CDR1 is MDHEN and CDR2 is SYDVKM in the germline V gene. V was pared by 7 bases and J by 8 bases, with 26 bases between.

The CDR3 reads CAWMAGNSPLHF. CDR3 bases: TGTGCCTGGATGGCAGGGAATTCACCCCTCCACTTT. The chain is built from TRBV30 and TRBJ1-6, with D perhaps TRBD1 (5 bases). Trimming took 4 bases from V and 7 from J, leaving 8 bases between them. The CDR3 runs 12 residues. Germline lookup yields CDR1 GTSNPN and CDR2 SVGIG (reference sequence).